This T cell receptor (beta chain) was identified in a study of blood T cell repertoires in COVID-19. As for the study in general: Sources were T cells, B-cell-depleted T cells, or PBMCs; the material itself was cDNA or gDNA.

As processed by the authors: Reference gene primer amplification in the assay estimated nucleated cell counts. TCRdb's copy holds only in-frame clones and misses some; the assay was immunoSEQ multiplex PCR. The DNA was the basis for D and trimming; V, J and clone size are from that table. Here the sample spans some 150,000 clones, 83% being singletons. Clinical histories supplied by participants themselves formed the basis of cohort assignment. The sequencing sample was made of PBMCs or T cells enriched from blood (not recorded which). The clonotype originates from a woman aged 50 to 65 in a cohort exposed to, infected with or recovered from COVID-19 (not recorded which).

CDR3 protein: CASSSDPAPTGGTRTEAFF. The CDR3 bases are TGTGCCAGCAGCTCGGACCCGGCCCCGACAGGGGGGACGAGAACTGAAGCTTTCTTT. This chain connects TRBV5-6 to TRBJ1-1; 9 bases agree with TRBD1. With V trimmed by 3 bases and J by 5 bases, 20 bases remained unmatched. CDR1 and CDR2 from the germline V gene are SGHDT and YYEEEE. This CDR3 is built from 19 residues.